One T cell receptor (beta chain) is described in this entry. Its antigen remains unknown. The data were obtained in a study of T cell responses to AZD1222 COVID-19 vaccine. General study results and limits: CD4 TCRs associated with vaccination spanned spike, dominating at 160-218 and 743-854. It was only after the peak T cell response that any repertoires were sampled. A rise in Spike-specific TCR breadth and depth followed two AZD1222 doses.

TCRdb keeps only in-frame clones here, not all; method: immunoSEQ multiplex PCR. The repertoire consists of about 97,000 clones, with around nine tenths occurring once and the leading ten covering roughly 2.8%. The clonotype comes from an adult in good health. The sample in question was peripheral blood, obtained on day 0 of AZD1222 vaccination.

CDR3 nucleotide sequence: TGTGCCAGCAGCATCGGGACAGCTGGAAACACCATATATTTT. The encoded protein is CASSIGTAGNTIYF. The J gene is TRBJ1-3, the V gene TRBV7-2; 7 bases match TRBD1. Per the germline V gene, CDR1 is SGHTA and CDR2 is FQGNSA. V shed 5 bases and J 2 bases; nucleotides not matched to a gene: 3. CDR3 length: 14 residues.